The source of this T cell receptor (beta chain) is a study of T cell responses to AZD1222 COVID-19 vaccine. Notes on the study in general: Donors skewed white British and female; clonal diversity was possibly underestimated. With two AZD1222 doses given, Spike-specific TCR breadth and depth both rose.

A word on this clone: The target antigen is unknown.

Assay used: immunoSEQ multiplex PCR; TCRdb lists only in-frame clones, some missing. Counted here are 110,000 to 150,000 clones, around 89% occurring once; the ten biggest clones make up approximately 3%. CDR1 and CDR2 from the germline V gene are SGHTA and FQGTGA. V trimming: 2 bases; J trimming: 5 bases; junction bases outside the gene matches: 5. The CDR3 sequence is 16 residues long. Sequencing used peripheral blood, obtained 28 days after the second AZD1222 dose. The source is an adult who received the AZD1222 COVID-19 vaccine. The chain employs TRBV7-3 and TRBJ2-2, with 10 positions matching TRBD1. The CDR3 is CASSLRGQGLTGELFF. In DNA, the CDR3 is TGTGCCAGCAGCTTACGGGGACAGGGGTTAACCGGGGAGCTGTTTTTT.